The source of this T cell receptor (beta chain) is a study of control samples from healthy donors and cancer patients. The assay was immunoSEQ multiplex PCR, and TCRdb's table has in-frame clones only and misses some. The top ten clones hold 3.6% of a sample with roughly 130,000 clones, approximately 94% of them seen once. Germline V gene data show CDR1 as LNHDA and CDR2 as SQIVND (reference sequence). CDR3 size: 15 residues. V gave up 5 bases and J gave up 4 bases, with 16 bases separating them. The clonotype originates from a man aged 30-40 years in good health. The chain carries TRBV19 and TRBJ2-3; tentative D call: TRBD1 (6 bases). Sequencing was done on a sample of blood. The CDR3, as DNA: TGTGCCAGTAGTCCAACAGGGTATGTCGCAGATACGCAGTATTTT. It codes for CASSPTGYVADTQYF.